This TCR beta chain was sequenced in a study of cytomegalovirus exposure and HLA in healthy donors (dated by TCRdb to the late 2010s). Regarding the complete study: In an earlier analysis of roughly 590 of the donors, less than 350 Gb of sequence data and 117 million unique TCR beta sequences from 180 million or so T cells were reported. Among the approximately 400 genotyped donors, around 81% belonged to the genetic ancestry cluster associated with self-reported Caucasian donors. Every repertoire in the discovery cohort had been generated on one and the same sequencing platform. Roughly 300 gigabases of sequencing data and around 80 million unique TCR sequences made up an early release that covered fewer than 650 HLA-typed donors. The number of donors typed differed by locus, with about 629-640 for A, B, C, DRB1 and DQB1, roughly 550 for DQA1, some 570 for DPA1, and under 490 for DPB1. Class I and class II HLA loci were covered by the typing at four-digit resolution. In the later analysis, no new phenotypic data were used to find candidate immune exposures; instead, reliance was placed on TCR beta sequences and their occurrence across donors. Because of strong linkage in the cohort, roughly five DR-DQ haplotypes were treated as single units for association and clustering. In an earlier analysis of 550 to 700 of the donors, high-throughput TCR beta sequencing was used to judge whether each TCR beta V gene segment behaved as functional or pseudogenic. To predict cytomegalovirus infection status, the study brought together high-throughput TCR immunosequencing, statistical association of individual TCRs with disease status, and machine learning. The study was designed to test whether signatures of past pathogen exposure could be identified by cataloging public T cell receptors. In addition to the first cohort of approximately 670 subjects, a separate validation cohort of approximately 110 different subjects was used. The study profiled the T cell repertoires of hundreds of subjects by immunosequencing and related them to cytomegalovirus serostatus. Among some 410 genotyped donors of the cohort, an average of about 220,000 unique TCR beta nucleotide sequences was sequenced per donor, of which 15% to 20% were non-productive. Donor age, sex, ethnicity and CMV serostatus were collected together with the repertoire data. In a later analysis, previously published TCR beta repertoires from about 640 donors were re-analyzed and high-resolution HLA genotyping was added so that TCR occurrence patterns could be studied. In a later genetic analysis, genome-wide SNP genotypes for about three fifths of the roughly 670 donors were used, and that subset was treated as a discovery cohort. General conclusions and limits of the study: In a later analysis, 16,951 TCR beta sequences were associated with specific HLA alleles at a false discovery rate of 0.05. Because some donors lacked HLA typing at each locus, the association tests relied only on the typed subset. According to a later analysis, parvovirus B19, influenza, CMV and Epstein-Barr virus appeared linked to several top co-occurrence clusters. A later analysis found that TCR association rates varied across HLA loci, with DRB1 alleles showing the most associated TCRs and HLA-C alleles the fewest. V-gene and J-gene trimming of TCR beta chains was associated with a missense DCLRE1C variant in a later genetic analysis, and the association was replicated in an independent cohort. In an earlier analysis of some 540 of the donors, most TCR beta V segments appeared in productive rearrangements about 87% or about 30% of the time, broadly matching IMGT annotations. The classifier was reported to diagnose cytomegalovirus status with high specificity and sensitivity in both the original and validation cohorts. A further reported finding was that TCR beta sequences accurately predicted the HLA-A and HLA-B alleles for most subjects in the first cohort. Correlated functional status among segregating V segments might be attributable to linkage disequilibrium, but an unknown experimental factor could not be ruled out. In a later analysis, HLA-associated TCR beta chains showed more clonal expansion and lower generation probabilities than non-associated chains that were equally common. When HLA alleles, especially DR and DQ, strongly co-occurred, TCR associations were difficult to assign to individual alleles. Because counts were too low, approximately 18 rarely observed V segments, including chromosome 9 orphons, were excluded from the earlier analysis of some 540 of the donors. Most CMV-associated TCR beta chains appeared to be HLA-restricted in a later analysis, and the HLA associations seemed to be driven largely by CMV exposure. In vitro tests confirmed that a few of the cytomegalovirus-associated TCR beta chains recognize cytomegalovirus antigens. While some public TCRs were present in many individuals, most TCR sequences turned up only very rarely across donors. The 87-base-pair reads could not distinguish some IMGT-functional V segments, including TRBV6-2 and TRBV6-3, so those segments were excluded. Roughly uniform sequencing depth across donors was assumed in presence/absence analyses, although this assumption may not hold. For the cohort, immune exposure information was limited to CMV serostatus. According to a later genetic analysis, donors in an Asian-associated ancestry cluster had fewer N-insertions in productive TCRs than the roughly 670-donor mean. A group of highly shared sequence variants was considered likely to be a technical artifact of the sequencing pipeline. The study listed over 150 TCR beta chains as associated with cytomegalovirus. According to the authors, the approach could potentially be generalized to other disease states and immunological phenotypes. The cohort was sequenced for TCR beta chains only, and without alpha or paired-chain data the features that could be detected were limited.

With regard to this clone: Its binding antigen is unknown. Base qualities are missing; no much larger clone stands one base away.

Libraries were prepared through the immunoSEQ multiplex PCR assay. For the multiplex PCR, a mixture combining 60 forward primers for TCR Vbeta segments and 13 reverse primers for TCR Jbeta segments was used. The CDR3 region of rearranged TCR beta genes was amplified from genomic DNA with a multiplex PCR assay. Amplified TCR beta libraries were sequenced as 87-base-pair reads on the Illumina HiSeq System. The paper's processing steps were these. A later analysis tallied 75 million to 95 million unique TCR beta chains across the 700 or so repertoires, and about 12 million of those chains were shared by two or more donors. A nearest-neighbor algorithm error-corrected the raw reads and collapsed the reads into unique sequences, merging closely related sequences to remove PCR and sequencing errors. To assign V, D and J gene segments, CDR3 sequences were aligned to IMGT reference sequences. For a sequence to be retained, a match of at least six nucleotides to both a V gene segment and a J gene segment was required. A rearrangement was called productive if the CDR3 had no stop codons and remained in frame with V and J, and every other rearrangement was called non-productive. Following IMGT convention, CDR3 was defined as the stretch from the second conserved V-encoded cysteine up to the conserved J-encoded phenylalanine. Sequences without an unambiguous match to a single V gene segment were excluded from the earlier analysis of about 600 of the donors. In an earlier analysis of 587 of the donors, V segments were called functional above 56.7% productive rearrangements and were called segregating when the between-donor standard deviation exceeded 5%. A statistical classification framework was built for diagnosing cytomegalovirus status from the catalog of TCR beta chain sequences. V and J gene assignment, in a later analysis, came from comparing TCR nucleotide sequences with IMGT/GENE-DB human TR gene sequences. The TCRdist pipeline was used in a later analysis to assign CDR3 sequences and most-parsimonious VDJ recombination scenarios. In a later analysis, every TCR beta chain was defined by the combination of its CDR3 amino acid sequence and its V-gene family, and reads without a unique V-gene family were dropped. A later analysis removed roughly 590 highly shared, low-generation-probability nucleotide sequences to deal with suspected cross-contamination and a sequencing artifact. A later analysis calculated a clonal expansion index for each public chain from normalized within-repertoire ranks of inferred template counts. Generation probabilities in a later analysis came from a VDJ recombination model fitted to out-of-frame rearrangements, and those results were checked against IGoR. Hypergeometric tests were used in a later analysis to score TCR-TCR, TCR-HLA and TCR-CMV co-occurrence, with a repertoire-size bias correction applied to the TCR pairs. A later analysis estimated false discovery rates by permuting HLA or CMV assignments 20 times. A later analysis grouped co-occurring TCRs with DBSCAN, adding TCRdist sequence similarity when clustering within HLA-allele-positive subsets. Repertoires with fewer than 30,000 or more than 120,000 public chains, plus five repertoires with anomalous nucleotide sharing, were excluded from co-occurrence clustering. Held by TCRdb, this immuneACCESS table contains in-frame sequences only and omits some clones. Under half of the omission traces to an unresolved V gene where checked; the cause of the rest is unknown. V and J calls and clone size are as listed in that table; D and trimming were resolved from the DNA. For this sample there are fewer than 200,000 clones; about four fifths appear just once. The ten biggest clones cover around 1.5% of the sample.

The CDR3 goes from the cysteine to the phenylalanine over 15 residues. The entry retains the CDR3 DNA only, 45 bases that are in frame from base 1. V has 4 bases trimmed and J has 2 bases trimmed; junction bases matching no gene number 6. CDR1 MNHNS and CDR2 SASEGT were looked up in the germline V gene. The cohort was made up of about 610 healthy bone marrow donors. At the time of sampling, all cohort members were nominally healthy, though unrecorded immune exposures were likely present. The donor tested CMV seronegative, placing the donor among the 350 to 400 seronegative members of the cohort. Every donor gave a peripheral blood sample, and the peripheral blood mononuclear cells from that sample were used for TCR beta sequencing. Genomic DNA extraction from the blood cell samples was performed with the Qiagen DNeasy Blood Extraction Kit.

The TCR sequence derives from a male donor in good health and CMV-seronegative. The chain joins TRBV6-1 to TRBJ2-3, and TRBD1 aligns with 7 junction nucleotides. The sample taken for sequencing was PBMCs. The DNA sequence is given as TGTGCCAGCAGTGTACTGGGACAGAACACAGATACGCAGTATTTT. It is translated as CASSVLGQNTDTQYF.